These 21 T cell receptor beta chains were all obtained from the same sample, sequenced in a study of T cell clonotyping in hematopoietic cell transplantation. Time point described: recipient sample about 28 days before transplant, after cytoreduction. Repertoires were generated with immunoSEQ multiplex PCR, while TCRdb's copy carries only in-frame clones and drops some. Counted here are around 7,400 clones, around 90% occurring once; the ten biggest clones make up 7% to 8.5%. This material consisted of peripheral blood mononuclear cells, taken before stem cell transplant. The receptors stem from a man in his 60s with acute myeloid leukemia. Some clones in this sample may be carry-over from other donors' samples.

V usage is TRBV9 and J usage is TRBJ2-7; D possibly corresponds to TRBD1 (5 bases). The CDR3 spans 14 residues. CDR1 and CDR2 from the germline V gene are SGDLS and YYNGEE. V lost 0 bases to trimming and J lost 5 bases, with 12 bases between them. In nucleotides, the CDR3 is TGTGCCAGCAGCGTAGCTCCCACAGGCGACGAGCAGTACTTC. It translates to CASSVAPTGDEQYF.

The chain joins TRBV6-1 to TRBJ1-4; D perhaps matches TRBD1 (6 bases). V was pared by 6 bases and J by 2 bases, with 10 bases between. Germline assignment: CDR1 MNHNS and CDR2 SASEGT. The CDR3 is 14 amino acids. Here the CDR3 reads CASRVRGTNEKLFF. The CDR3 region has the DNA TGTGCCAGCAGAGTCAGGGGCACTAATGAAAAACTGTTTTTT.

The chain uses TRBV6-5 and TRBJ1-5; D is unresolved. Germline V lookup: CDR1 MNHEY, CDR2 SVGAGI. The CDR3 has 13 residues. V lost 0 bases, J lost 0 bases, and 0 bases lay in between. CDR3 residues: CASSYSSNQPQHF. The CDR3 nucleotides are TGTGCCAGCAGTTACTCTAGCAATCAGCCCCAGCATTTT.

The chain is built from TRBV5-1 and TRBJ2-1; the D gene is possibly TRBD1 (5 bases). The CDR3 is 16 residues long. Trimming removed 5 bases at V and 0 bases at J, with 15 bases between. CDR1 is SGHRS and CDR2 is YFSETQ in the germline V gene. The CDR3 spells CASRGASGSSYNEQFF. CDR3 sequence (DNA): TGCGCCAGCAGAGGGGCCTCGGGTAGCTCCTACAATGAGCAGTTCTTC. The variable domain in full, completed from reference TRBV5-1 and TRBJ2-1, reads KAGVTQTPRYLIKTRGQQVTLSCSPISGHRSVSWYQQTPGQGLQFLFEYFSETQRNKGNFPGRFSGRQFSNSRSEMNVSTLELGDSALYLCASRGASGSSYNEQFFGPGTRLTVL.

The chain links TRBV9 to TRBJ2-1, with 11 bases fitting TRBD2. Germline V gene data show CDR1 as SGDLS and CDR2 as YYNGEE. The CDR3 has 19 residues. Losses at the gene ends were 0 bases for V and 6 bases for J; bases not matched to a gene: 14. CDR3: CASSVATSGSILLPNEQFF. CDR3 DNA sequence: TGTGCCAGCAGCGTAGCTACTAGCGGGAGTATTTTATTGCCCAATGAGCAGTTCTTC.

The genes are TRBV14 and TRBJ1-1, with 10 bases that match TRBD1. With 6 bases clipped from V and 1 base from J, the junction kept 11 bases outside the gene matches. The germline V gene encodes CDR1 SGHDN and CDR2 FVKESK. The CDR3 runs 17 residues. CDR3 sequence (DNA): TGTGCCAGCAGTCGAAAACGACAGGGGGCGAGGAACACTGAAGCTTTCTTT. Residues: CASSRKRQGARNTEAFF.

The V gene is TRBV9, the J gene TRBJ2-2; D tentatively fits TRBD1 or TRBD2 (5 bases each). Germline CDR1 is SGDLS and CDR2 is YYNGEE. The CDR3 is 16 amino acids. V was cut by 4 bases and J by 5 bases, with 18 bases left in between. This chain's CDR3 is CASSTGTSMGTGELFF. The CDR3 DNA sequence: TGTGCCAGCAGCACTGGGACGTCCATGGGGACCGGGGAGCTGTTTTTT.

The CDR3 loop is CASSQDRLGGYGEQYF. DNA of the CDR3: TGTGCCAGCAGCCAAGATCGTCTTGGGGGGTATGGCGAGCAGTACTTC. The chain recombines TRBV4-2 with TRBJ2-7, with D maybe TRBD2 (6 bases). This CDR3 has 16 residues. CDR1 LGHNA and CDR2 YNFKEQ come from the germline V gene. V lost 0 bases to trimming and J lost 6 bases, with 18 bases between them.

The V and J genes are TRBV6-5 and TRBJ2-5; maybe TRBD2 (7 bases). The ends were cut back, 2 bases at V and 7 bases at J, with 17 bases in the middle. The CDR3 totals 15 residues. Germline CDR1 reads MNHEY; CDR2 reads SVGAGI. The CDR3 DNA is TGTGCCAGCAGTTACGGGGGGGGCGCGTCAGCGACCCAGTACTTC. It codes for CASSYGGGASATQYF.

This chain joins TRBV9 and TRBJ2-3; the D is unclear. Germline CDR1 SGDLS, CDR2 YYNGEE. V lost 0 bases and J lost 1, with 12 bases in between. This CDR3 region has 16 residues. This CDR3 is CASSVGSQTGTDTQYF. The CDR3, as DNA: TGTGCCAGCAGCGTAGGTAGCCAGACGGGCACAGATACGCAGTATTTT.

The chain joins TRBV5-6 to TRBJ1-6; 11 bases are a match to TRBD1. After removal of 3 bases from V and 6 bases from J, the junction contained 8 bases not matched to a gene. The CDR3 loop spans 17 amino acids. From germline, CDR1 is SGHDT and CDR2 YYEEEE. CDR3 in DNA: TGTGCCAGCAGCTCCAGGACAGGGGGCTTGAGTAATTCACCCCTCCACTTT. It translates to CASSSRTGGLSNSPLHF. The whole variable domain, remainder taken from reference TRBV5-6 and TRBJ1-6, is DAGVTQSPTHLIKTRGQQVTLRCSPKSGHDTVSWYQQALGQGPQFIFQYYEEEERQRGNFPDRFSGHQFPNYSSELNVNALLLGDSALYLCASSSRTGGLSNSPLHFGNGTRLTVT.

This chain links TRBV5-1 with TRBJ1-1; D unclear. V was cut by 4 bases and J by 4 bases, with 11 bases left in between. Germline loops: CDR1 SGHRS, CDR2 YFSETQ. The CDR3 length is 13 residues. CDR3 coding DNA: TGCGCCAGCAGCCTCCCCTATAGCACTGAAGCTTTCTTT. This encodes CASSLPYSTEAFF.

The chain links TRBV9 to TRBJ2-5, with D possibly called TRBD1 or TRBD2 (5 bases each). Trimming took off 7 bases at V and 5 bases at J, with 9 bases between the two ends. The CDR3 has 11 amino acids. Germline V CDR1 and CDR2: SGDLS, YYNGEE. CDR3 sequence: CASGDLETQYF. The CDR3 DNA is TGTGCCAGCGGGGACCTCGAGACCCAGTACTTC.

The CDR3 bases are TGTGCCAGCAGCTTCCGGACTCCTCTTGTGAGTGGAAACACCATATATTTT. Translated: CASSFRTPLVSGNTIYF. The chain uses TRBV5-4 and TRBJ1-3; D remains unclear. Germline V gene data show CDR1 as SGHNT and CDR2 as YYREEE (reference sequence). V gave up 2 bases and J gave up 3 bases, with 18 bases separating them. This CDR3 is 17 amino acids long.

This clone was seen a handful of times. The rearrangement joins TRBV11-2 to TRBJ2-7; possibly TRBD1 for D (5 bases). Trimming pared 4 bases from V and 12 bases from J, leaving 16 bases between. The CDR3 totals 12 residues. The germline V gene encodes CDR1 SGHAT and CDR2 FQNNGV. The CDR3 region has the DNA TGTGCCAGCAGCTACAACAGGATAGTACCGTACTTC. As protein: CASSYNRIVPYF. Variable domain in full (rest from reference TRBV11-2 and TRBJ2-7): EAGVAQSPRYKIIEKRQSVAFWCNPISGHATLYWYQQILGQGPKLLIQFQNNGVVDDSQLPKDRFSAERLKGVDSTLKIQPAKLEDSAVYLCASSYNRIVPYFGPGTRLTVT.

The chain employs TRBV7-6 and TRBJ1-1, with D possibly TRBD1 on 5 matching bases. Trimming removed 4 bases from V and 7 bases from J, with 13 bases in between. CDR1 is SGHVS and CDR2 is FNYEAQ in the germline V gene. The CDR3 sequence is 13 residues long. CDR3 amino acids: CASSSGVGSEAFF. CDR3 DNA: TGTGCCAGCAGCTCGGGGGTCGGCAGTGAAGCTTTCTTT.

The gene calls are TRBV6-6 and TRBJ1-2, with D possibly being TRBD1 (5 bases). V shed 0 bases and J shed 5 bases, with 13 bases lying between them. Germline CDR1 reads MNHNY; CDR2 reads SVGAGI (reference sequence). The CDR3 length is 15 residues. CDR3 in amino acids: CASSYSGKGFYGYTF. The CDR3 coding sequence is TGTGCCAGCAGTTACTCAGGGAAGGGGTTTTATGGCTACACCTTC.

This clone has only a few counts. The chain combines TRBV19 with TRBJ2-2, with D possibly TRBD2 on 5 matching bases. Trimming took 2 bases from V and 3 from J, leaving 13 bases between them. The CDR3 loop spans 16 amino acids. Germline CDR1 reads LNHDA; CDR2 reads SQIVND (reference sequence). CDR3 sequence reads: CASSINIERYTGELFF. In nucleotides, the CDR3 is TGTGCCAGTAGTATAAACATCGAGCGGTACACCGGGGAGCTGTTTTTT.

This rearrangement joins TRBV25-1 to TRBJ2-5; the D gene could be TRBD1 or TRBD2 (6 bases each). This CDR3 spans 15 amino acids. Germline V CDR1 and CDR2: MGHDK, SYGVNS. Trimming cost V 0 bases and J 2 bases, with 10 bases left between them. CDR3 DNA: TGTGCCAGCAGTGAATACAGGGGAGGTCAAGAGACCCAGTACTTC. Translating it yields CASSEYRGGQETQYF.

The chain links TRBV2 to TRBJ2-7; TRBD1 aligns across 7 bases. J lost 1 base, V lost 3 bases, and 0 bases had no gene match. Germline CDR1 and CDR2: SNHLY and FYNNEI. This CDR3 is 13 amino acids long. Here the CDR3 reads CASSDRGSYEQYF. The CDR3 nucleotides are TGTGCCAGCAGTGACAGGGGGTCCTACGAGCAGTACTTC.

The genes are TRBV2 and TRBJ1-2; 8 nucleotides align to TRBD1. The V gene end was trimmed by 11 bases and the J gene end by 1 base; junction bases not matched to a gene: 3. CDR1 and CDR2 (germline): SNHLY, FYNNEI. The CDR3 is 12 amino acids. CDR3 nucleotides: TGTGCCGGACAGGGCCGTAACTATGGCTACACCTTC. This gives the protein CAGQGRNYGYTF.